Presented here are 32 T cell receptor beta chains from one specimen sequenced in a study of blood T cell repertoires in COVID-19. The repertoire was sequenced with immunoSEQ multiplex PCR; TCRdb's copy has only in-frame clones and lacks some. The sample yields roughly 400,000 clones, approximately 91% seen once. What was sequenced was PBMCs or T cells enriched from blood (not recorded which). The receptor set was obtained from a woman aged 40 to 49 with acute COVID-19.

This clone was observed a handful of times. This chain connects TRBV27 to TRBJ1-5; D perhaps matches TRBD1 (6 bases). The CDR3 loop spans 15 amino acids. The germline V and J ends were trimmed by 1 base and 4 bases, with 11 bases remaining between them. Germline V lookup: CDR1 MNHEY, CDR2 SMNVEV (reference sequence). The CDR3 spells CASSLYWQGNQPQHF. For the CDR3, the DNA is TGTGCCAGCAGTTTATATTGGCAGGGGAATCAGCCCCAGCATTTT.

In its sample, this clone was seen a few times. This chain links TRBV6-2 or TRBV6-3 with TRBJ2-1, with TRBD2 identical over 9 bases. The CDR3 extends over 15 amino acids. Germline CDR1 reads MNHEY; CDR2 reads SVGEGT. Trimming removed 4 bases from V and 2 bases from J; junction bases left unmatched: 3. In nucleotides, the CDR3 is TGTGCCAGCAGTTCTTTAGCGGGGGCCTACAATGAGCAGTTCTTC. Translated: CASSSLAGAYNEQFF.

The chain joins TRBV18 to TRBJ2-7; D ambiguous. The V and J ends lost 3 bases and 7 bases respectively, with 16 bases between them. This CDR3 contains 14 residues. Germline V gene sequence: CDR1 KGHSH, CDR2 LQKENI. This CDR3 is CASSPPGPQREQYF. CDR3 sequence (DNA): TGTGCCAGCTCACCGCCGGGTCCTCAACGTGAGCAGTACTTC.

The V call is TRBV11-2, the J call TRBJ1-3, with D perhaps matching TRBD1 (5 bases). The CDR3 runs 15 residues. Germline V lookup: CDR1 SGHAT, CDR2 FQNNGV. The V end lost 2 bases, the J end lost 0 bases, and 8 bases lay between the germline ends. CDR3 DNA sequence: TGTGCCAGCAGCTTAACAGGATTCTCTGGAAACACCATATATTTT. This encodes CASSLTGFSGNTIYF.

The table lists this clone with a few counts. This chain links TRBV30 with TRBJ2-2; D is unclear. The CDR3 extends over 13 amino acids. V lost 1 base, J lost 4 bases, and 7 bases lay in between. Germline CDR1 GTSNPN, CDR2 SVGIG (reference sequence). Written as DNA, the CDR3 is TGTGCCTGGAGTGACCAGCGCACCGGGGAGCTGTTTTTT. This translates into CAWSDQRTGELFF. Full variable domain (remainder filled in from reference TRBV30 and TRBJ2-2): SQTIHQWPATLVQPVGSPLSLECTVEGTSNPNLYWYRQAAGRGLQLLFYSVGIGQISSEVPQNLSASRPQDRQFILSSKKLLLSDSGFYLCAWSDQRTGELFFGEGSRLTVL.

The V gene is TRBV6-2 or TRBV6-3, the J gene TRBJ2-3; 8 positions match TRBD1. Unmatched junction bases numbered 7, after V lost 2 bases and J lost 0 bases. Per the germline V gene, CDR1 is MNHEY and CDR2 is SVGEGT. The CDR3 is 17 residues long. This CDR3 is CASSYLRRTGSTDTQYF. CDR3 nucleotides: TGTGCCAGCAGTTACCTCCGGAGGACAGGGAGCACAGATACGCAGTATTTT.

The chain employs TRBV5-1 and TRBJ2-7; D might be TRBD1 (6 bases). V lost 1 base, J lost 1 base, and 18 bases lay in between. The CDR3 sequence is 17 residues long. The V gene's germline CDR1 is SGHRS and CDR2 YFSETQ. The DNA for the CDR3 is TGCGCCAGCAGCTTGCCTGGGGCAGGGGCCTTTTCCTACGAGCAGTACTTC. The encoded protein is CASSLPGAGAFSYEQYF.

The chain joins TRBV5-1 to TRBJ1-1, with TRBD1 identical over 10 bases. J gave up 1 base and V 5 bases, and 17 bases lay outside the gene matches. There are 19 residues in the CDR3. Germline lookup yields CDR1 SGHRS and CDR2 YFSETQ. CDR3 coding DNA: TGCGCCAGCAGGGCGCAAAGGCGTGGGACAGGGGCCCCGAACACTGAAGCTTTCTTT. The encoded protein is CASRAQRRGTGAPNTEAFF.

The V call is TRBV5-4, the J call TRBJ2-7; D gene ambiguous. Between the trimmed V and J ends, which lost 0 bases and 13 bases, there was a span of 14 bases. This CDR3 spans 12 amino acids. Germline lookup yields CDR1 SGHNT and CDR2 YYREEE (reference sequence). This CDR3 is CASSLEGRKPYF. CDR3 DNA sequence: TGTGCCAGCAGCTTGGAAGGCAGGAAGCCTTACTTC.

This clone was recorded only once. The CDR3 spells CASQLSDRFDEQYF. Written as DNA, the CDR3 is TGCGCCAGCCAGCTTTCGGACAGGTTCGACGAGCAGTACTTC. The chain has TRBV5-1 and TRBJ2-7, with TRBD1 identical over 7 bases. After removal of 7 bases from V and 5 bases from J, the junction contained 12 bases not matched to a gene. The CDR3 consists of 14 residues. Germline values: CDR1 SGHRS, CDR2 YFSETQ.

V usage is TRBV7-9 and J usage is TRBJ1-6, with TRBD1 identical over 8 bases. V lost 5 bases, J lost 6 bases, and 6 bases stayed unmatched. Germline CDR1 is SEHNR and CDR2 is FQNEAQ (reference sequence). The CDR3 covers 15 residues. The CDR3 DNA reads TGTGCCAGCAGCCCCGGACAGGGCGGTAATTCACCCCTCCACTTT. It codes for CASSPGQGGNSPLHF.

CDR3 DNA: TGCGCCAGCAGCCCCGGGACAGGGGGGGACCTCTATGGCTACACCTTC. Translation gives CASSPGTGGDLYGYTF. The chain couples TRBV5-1 to TRBJ1-2, with 11 nucleotides matching TRBD1. The V gene end was trimmed by 4 bases and the J gene end by 4 bases; junction bases not matched to a gene: 9. The CDR3 totals 16 residues. The germline gives CDR1 SGHRS, CDR2 YFSETQ.

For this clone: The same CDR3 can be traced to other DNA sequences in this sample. CDR3 nucleotides: TGTGCCAGCTCACCAGCCGGCTCCTACGAGCAGTACTTC. Its protein product is CASSPAGSYEQYF. The chain employs TRBV18 and TRBJ2-7; D is unresolved. V was clipped by 2 bases and J by 0 bases, with 5 bases between them. This CDR3 region has 13 residues. The germline CDR1 and CDR2 sequences are KGHSH and LQKENI.

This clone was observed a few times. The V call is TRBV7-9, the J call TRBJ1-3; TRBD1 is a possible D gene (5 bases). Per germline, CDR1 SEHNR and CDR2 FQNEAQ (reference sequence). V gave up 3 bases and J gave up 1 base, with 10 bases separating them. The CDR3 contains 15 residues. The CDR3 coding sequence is TGTGCCAGCAGCTTCGGCAGGGCATCTGGAAACACCATATATTTT. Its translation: CASSFGRASGNTIYF.

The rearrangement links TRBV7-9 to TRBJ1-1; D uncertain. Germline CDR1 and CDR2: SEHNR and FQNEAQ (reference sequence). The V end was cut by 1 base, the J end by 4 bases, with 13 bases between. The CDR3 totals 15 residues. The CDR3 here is CASSLVAETVTEAFF. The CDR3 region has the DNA TGTGCCAGCAGCTTAGTGGCAGAGACTGTCACTGAAGCTTTCTTT.

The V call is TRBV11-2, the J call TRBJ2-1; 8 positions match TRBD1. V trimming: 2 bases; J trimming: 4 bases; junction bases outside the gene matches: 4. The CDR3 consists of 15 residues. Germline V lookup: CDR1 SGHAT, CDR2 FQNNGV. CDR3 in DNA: TGTGCCAGCAGCTTAAGGGACAGGTCTTACAATGAGCAGTTCTTC. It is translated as CASSLRDRSYNEQFF.

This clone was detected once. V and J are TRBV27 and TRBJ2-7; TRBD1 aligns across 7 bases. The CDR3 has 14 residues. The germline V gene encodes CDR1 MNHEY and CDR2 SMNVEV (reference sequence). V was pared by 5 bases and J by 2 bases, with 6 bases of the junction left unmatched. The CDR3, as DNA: TGTGCCAGCAGTCCGGACAGGTTCCCCTACGAGCAGTACTTC. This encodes CASSPDRFPYEQYF.

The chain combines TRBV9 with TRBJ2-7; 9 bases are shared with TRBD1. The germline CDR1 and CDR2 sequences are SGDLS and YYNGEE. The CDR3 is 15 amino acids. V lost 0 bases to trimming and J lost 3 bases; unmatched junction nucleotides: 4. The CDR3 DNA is TGTGCCAGCAGCGTAGGAACAGGGGGCTACTACGAGCAGTACTTC. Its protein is CASSVGTGGYYEQYF.

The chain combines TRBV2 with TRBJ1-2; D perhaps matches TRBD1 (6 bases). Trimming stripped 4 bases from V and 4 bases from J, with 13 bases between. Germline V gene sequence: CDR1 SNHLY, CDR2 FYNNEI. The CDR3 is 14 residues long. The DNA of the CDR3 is TGTGCCAGCAGTGGGCCGGGACAAAGCTATGGCTACACCTTC. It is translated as CASSGPGQSYGYTF.

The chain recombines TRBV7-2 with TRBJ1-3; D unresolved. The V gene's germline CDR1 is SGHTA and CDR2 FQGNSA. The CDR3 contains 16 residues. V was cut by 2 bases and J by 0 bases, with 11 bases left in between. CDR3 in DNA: TGTGCCAGCAGCTTAAGTAGCAGTTCCTCTGGAAACACCATATATTTT. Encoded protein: CASSLSSSSSGNTIYF.

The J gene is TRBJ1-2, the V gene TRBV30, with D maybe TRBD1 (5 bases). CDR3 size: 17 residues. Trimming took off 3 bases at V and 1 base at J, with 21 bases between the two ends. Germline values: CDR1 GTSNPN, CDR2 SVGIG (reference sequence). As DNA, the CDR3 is TGTGCCTGGAGCGGAAAATCATCCGGACACAATAACTATGGCTACACCTTC. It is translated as CAWSGKSSGHNNYGYTF.

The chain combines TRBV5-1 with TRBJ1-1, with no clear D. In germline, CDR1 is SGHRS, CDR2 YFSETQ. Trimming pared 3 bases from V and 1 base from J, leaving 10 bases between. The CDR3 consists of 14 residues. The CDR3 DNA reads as TGCGCCAGCAGCTGGGCAGGAACGAACACTGAAGCTTTCTTT. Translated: CASSWAGTNTEAFF.

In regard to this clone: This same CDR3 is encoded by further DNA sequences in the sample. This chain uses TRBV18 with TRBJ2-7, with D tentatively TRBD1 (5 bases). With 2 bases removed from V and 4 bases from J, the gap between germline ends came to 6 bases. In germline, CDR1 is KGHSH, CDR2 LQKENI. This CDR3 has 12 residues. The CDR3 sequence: CASSPGAYEQYF. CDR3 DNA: TGTGCCAGCTCACCAGGGGCGTACGAGCAGTACTTC.

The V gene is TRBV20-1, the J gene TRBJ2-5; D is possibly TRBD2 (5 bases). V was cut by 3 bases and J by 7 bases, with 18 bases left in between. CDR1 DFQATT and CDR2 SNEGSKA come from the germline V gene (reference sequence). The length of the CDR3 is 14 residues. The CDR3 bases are TGCAGTGCTAGTACCCCGGGGAAGTCCGGGACCCAGTACTTC. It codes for CSASTPGKSGTQYF.

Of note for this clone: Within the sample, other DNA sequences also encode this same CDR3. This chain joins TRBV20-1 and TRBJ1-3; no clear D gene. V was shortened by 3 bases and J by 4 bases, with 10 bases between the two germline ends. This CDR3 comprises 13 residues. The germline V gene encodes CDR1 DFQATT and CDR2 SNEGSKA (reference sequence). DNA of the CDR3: TGCAGTGCTAGTCGGGGAGGCGGAAACACCATATATTTT. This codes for CSASRGGGNTIYF.

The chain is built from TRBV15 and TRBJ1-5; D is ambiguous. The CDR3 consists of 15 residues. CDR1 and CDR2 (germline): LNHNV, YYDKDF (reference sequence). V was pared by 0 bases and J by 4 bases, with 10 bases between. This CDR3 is CATSRDVARNQPQHF. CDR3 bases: TGTGCCACCAGCAGAGATGTGGCCAGAAATCAGCCCCAGCATTTT.

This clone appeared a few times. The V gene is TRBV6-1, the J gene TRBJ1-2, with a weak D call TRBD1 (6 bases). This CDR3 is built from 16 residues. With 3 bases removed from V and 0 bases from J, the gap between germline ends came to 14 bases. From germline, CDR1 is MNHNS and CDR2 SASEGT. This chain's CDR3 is CASSEGLGAPNYGYTF. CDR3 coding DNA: TGTGCCAGCAGTGAGGGCTTGGGGGCCCCTAACTATGGCTACACCTTC.

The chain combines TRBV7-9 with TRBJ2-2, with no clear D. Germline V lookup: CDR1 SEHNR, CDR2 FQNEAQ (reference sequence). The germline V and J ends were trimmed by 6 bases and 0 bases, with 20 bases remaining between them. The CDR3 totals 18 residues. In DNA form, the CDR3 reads TGTGCCAGCAGTTCCATTGGCAGGAAGATCTCGAACACCGGGGAGCTGTTTTTT. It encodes CASSSIGRKISNTGELFF.

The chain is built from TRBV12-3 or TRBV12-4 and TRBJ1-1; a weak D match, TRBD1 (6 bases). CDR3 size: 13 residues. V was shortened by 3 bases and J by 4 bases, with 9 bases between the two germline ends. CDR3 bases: TGTGCCAGCAGTTTTAACAGGGCCACTGAAGCTTTCTTT. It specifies CASSFNRATEAFF.

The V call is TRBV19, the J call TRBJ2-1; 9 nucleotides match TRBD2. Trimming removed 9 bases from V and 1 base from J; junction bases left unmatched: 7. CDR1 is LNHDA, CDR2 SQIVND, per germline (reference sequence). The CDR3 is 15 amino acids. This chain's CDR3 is CASSGLAGSYNEQFF. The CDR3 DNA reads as TGTGCCAGCAGCGGGCTAGCGGGATCCTACAATGAGCAGTTCTTC.

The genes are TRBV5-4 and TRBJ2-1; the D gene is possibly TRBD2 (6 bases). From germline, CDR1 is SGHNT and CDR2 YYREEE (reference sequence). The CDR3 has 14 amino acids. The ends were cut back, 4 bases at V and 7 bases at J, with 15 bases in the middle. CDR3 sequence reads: CASSPIRRGNEQFF. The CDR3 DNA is TGTGCCAGCAGCCCAATAAGGCGGGGAAATGAGCAGTTCTTC.

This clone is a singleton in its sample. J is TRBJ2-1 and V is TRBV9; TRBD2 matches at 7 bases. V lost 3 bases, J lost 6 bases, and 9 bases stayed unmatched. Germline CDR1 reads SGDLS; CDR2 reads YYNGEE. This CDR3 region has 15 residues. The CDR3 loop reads CASSETGTMGNEQFF. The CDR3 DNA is TGTGCCAGCAGCGAGACCGGGACTATGGGCAATGAGCAGTTCTTC.